The 3 T cell receptor beta chains presented below share a single source sample, sequenced in a study of CD8 T cells in Susac syndrome (dated 2019 in TCRdb). Preparation of the library involved the immunoSEQ multiplex PCR assay. RNA was extracted using the RNeasy kit, and about 0.45 to 1 microgram was reverse transcribed with random hexamers. TCRdb passed the public sequencing reads through fastp at Q25 and MiXCR, retaining productive beta sequences. Under each unique CDR3 protein, matching rows form one entry showing the most common genes and DNA. This sample has around 180,000 distinct CDR3 sequences in its table, and 94% of those were observed once. 0.12% of the sample rests with the top ten. The sample was CD4+ T cells from PBMCs. The receptor source for this set is a human donor with Susac syndrome.

The J gene is TRBJ2-1, the V gene TRBV7-2; 12 positions agree with TRBD2. Germline values: CDR1 SGHTA, CDR2 FQGNSA. The length of the CDR3 is 16 residues. V shed 4 bases, J shed 4 bases, and the junction held 5 bases outside the gene matches. The CDR3 DNA sequence: TGTGCCAGCAGCTCTAGCGGGGGGGCCTATTACAATGAGCAGTTCTTC. Encoded protein: CASSSSGGAYYNEQFF.

The rearrangement links TRBV10-3 to TRBJ2-4; 8 nucleotides agree with TRBD1. The germline gives CDR1 ENHRY, CDR2 SYGVKD. With V trimmed by 4 bases and J by 4 bases, 6 bases remained unmatched. This CDR3 has 15 amino acids. CDR3: CAISAPTGGKNIQYF. In nucleotides, the CDR3 is TGTGCCATCAGTGCCCCTACAGGGGGAAAAAACATTCAGTACTTC.

The gene calls are TRBV6-5 and TRBJ2-5; D may be TRBD2 (5 bases). The CDR3 has 15 amino acids. Trimming pared 4 bases from V and 5 bases from J, leaving 17 bases between. Germline V gives CDR1 MNHEY, CDR2 SVGAGI. CDR3 loop: CASSSPSRRGETQYF. Written as DNA, the CDR3 is TGTGCCAGCAGTTCCCCGTCTAGAAGAGGGGAGACCCAGTACTTC.